Listed below are T cell receptor beta chains from one sample, sequenced in a study of T cells in Graves' hyperthyroidism and ophthalmopathy. MiXCR, run by TCRdb on the multiplex PCR reads, gives a single entry per CDR3 protein. The table shows hundreds of thousands of distinct CDR3 sequences, with roughly 20% occurring only once. The sample was blood. These receptors originate from a man aged 30-40 years with Graves' ophthalmopathy. Each CDR3 is given with its conserved first and last residue. D genes are given only for firm matches. The size entry is marked missing in some rows and otherwise reads once, few, many or a size class.

j_call: TRBJ1-3; d_call: NA; v_call: TRBV7-2; clone_size: NA; cdr3_nt: TGTGCCAGCAGCCCAAGGACGGGAAACACCATATATTTT; cdr3_aa: CASSPRTGNTIYF
j_call: TRBJ2-5; d_call: NA; v_call: TRBV11-2; clone_size: few; cdr3_nt: TGTGCCAGCAGCTGGGGGGGGGGCTCTGGGGACCAGTACTTC; cdr3_aa: CASSWGGGSGDQYF
j_call: TRBJ1-1; d_call: TRBD1; v_call: TRBV25-1; clone_size: few; cdr3_nt: TGTGCCAGCAGTGCCCCAGGGGGCGCAATGAACACTGAAGCTTTCTTT; cdr3_aa: CASSAPGGAMNTEAFF
j_call: TRBJ2-2; d_call: NA; v_call: TRBV5-5; clone_size: NA; cdr3_nt: TGTGCCAGCAGCCGCTCCCCGAACACCGGGGAGCTGTTTTTT; cdr3_aa: CASSRSPNTGELFF
j_call: TRBJ1-2; d_call: NA; v_call: TRBV27; clone_size: NA; cdr3_nt: TGTGCCAGCAGTATCCGACCGGTTTCGAGATTAAGCTACACCTTC; cdr3_aa: CASSIRPVSRLSYTF
j_call: TRBJ2-7; d_call: NA; v_call: TRBV4-1; clone_size: few; cdr3_nt: TGCGCCAGCAGCCAGCTGGACGGAACTTCCTACGAGCAGTACTTC; cdr3_aa: CASSQLDGTSYEQYF
j_call: TRBJ2-1; d_call: TRBD2; v_call: TRBV25-1; clone_size: NA; cdr3_nt: TGTGCCAGCAGCCGGAGCGGGACGATAGCGGGAGGGCTCTACAATGAGCAGTTCTTC; cdr3_aa: CASSRSGTIAGGLYNEQFF
j_call: TRBJ2-7; d_call: NA; v_call: TRBV12-3/TRBV12-4; clone_size: many; cdr3_nt: TGTGCCAGCAGTTTACCCCCCTGGACCGAGGATCCCTACGAGCAGTACTTC; cdr3_aa: CASSLPPWTEDPYEQYF
j_call: TRBJ2-1; d_call: TRBD2; v_call: TRBV2; clone_size: many; cdr3_nt: TGTGCCAGCAGTTCCCTGGGACGGGGACTAGCGGGAGGGGGCAATGAGCAGTTCTTC; cdr3_aa: CASSSLGRGLAGGGNEQFF
j_call: TRBJ2-7; d_call: NA; v_call: TRBV27; clone_size: NA; cdr3_nt: TGTGCCAGCAGTCGCAAGGACAGATCCTACGAGCAGTACTTC; cdr3_aa: CASSRKDRSYEQYF
j_call: TRBJ2-3; d_call: NA; v_call: TRBV11-1; clone_size: many; cdr3_nt: TGTGCCAGCAGCTTATCGTCACGGATTTTCACAGATACGCAGTATTTT; cdr3_aa: CASSLSSRIFTDTQYF
j_call: TRBJ1-1; d_call: NA; v_call: TRBV9; clone_size: many; cdr3_nt: TGTGCCAGCAGCGTAGGCCGGACGAACACTGAAGCTTTCTTT; cdr3_aa: CASSVGRTNTEAFF
j_call: TRBJ2-7; d_call: TRBD2; v_call: TRBV18; clone_size: few; cdr3_nt: TGTGCCAGCTCACCCGGGACTAGCGGGATCTCCTACGAGCAGTACTTC; cdr3_aa: CASSPGTSGISYEQYF
j_call: TRBJ1-5; d_call: TRBD1; v_call: TRBV20-1; clone_size: many; cdr3_nt: TGCAGTGCTAGTAAAGGGGGCTATCAGCCCCAGCATTTT; cdr3_aa: CSASKGGYQPQHF
j_call: TRBJ2-1; d_call: TRBD2; v_call: TRBV6-2/TRBV6-3; clone_size: NA; cdr3_nt: TGTGCCAGCGACGGACTAGAGGGGCAGTTCTTC; cdr3_aa: CASDGLEGQFF
j_call: TRBJ1-2; d_call: NA; v_call: TRBV6-2/TRBV6-3; clone_size: NA; cdr3_nt: TGTGCCAGCAGTTTAGCAGGGGCGGGTGGCTACACCTTC; cdr3_aa: CASSLAGAGGYTF
j_call: TRBJ2-1; d_call: NA; v_call: TRBV14; clone_size: NA; cdr3_nt: TGTGCCAGCAGCGCCCGAAACGACAATGAGCAGTTCTTC; cdr3_aa: CASSARNDNEQFF
j_call: TRBJ1-5; d_call: NA; v_call: TRBV20-1; clone_size: few; cdr3_nt: TGCAGTGCTCCTCAGGACGGTAGCAATCAGCCCCAGCATTTT; cdr3_aa: CSAPQDGSNQPQHF
j_call: TRBJ2-5; d_call: NA; v_call: TRBV5-1; clone_size: NA; cdr3_nt: TGCGCCAGCAGGGAAGGGGTCGGAGAGACCCAGTACTTC; cdr3_aa: CASREGVGETQYF
j_call: TRBJ1-2; d_call: TRBD1; v_call: TRBV20-1; clone_size: few; cdr3_nt: TGCAGTGCCGGGACAGGCTCCCTCTATGGCTACACCTTC; cdr3_aa: CSAGTGSLYGYTF
j_call: TRBJ2-7; d_call: NA; v_call: TRBV14; clone_size: few; cdr3_nt: TGTGCCAGCAGCCCGGCCCAGGGGACCTACGAGCAGTACTTC; cdr3_aa: CASSPAQGTYEQYF
j_call: TRBJ1-4; d_call: TRBD1; v_call: TRBV5-1; clone_size: NA; cdr3_nt: TGCGCCAGCAGCGAGGGGACAGGACCTAATGAAAAACTGTTTTTT; cdr3_aa: CASSEGTGPNEKLFF
j_call: TRBJ2-1; d_call: TRBD2; v_call: TRBV28; clone_size: NA; cdr3_nt: TGTGCCAGCCTAGCGGGATTTTTGGCACCAGGCAATGAGCAGTTCTTC; cdr3_aa: CASLAGFLAPGNEQFF
j_call: TRBJ2-1; d_call: NA; v_call: TRBV2; clone_size: NA; cdr3_nt: TGTGCCAGCCGGAGAGGCGGGCCAACTCCCTACAATGAGCAGTTCTTC; cdr3_aa: CASRRGGPTPYNEQFF
j_call: TRBJ2-1; d_call: TRBD1; v_call: TRBV7-2; clone_size: few; cdr3_nt: TGTGCCAGCAGCTGGACTGCCCGACAGGGGGCCGGGAATGAGCAGTTCTTC; cdr3_aa: CASSWTARQGAGNEQFF
j_call: TRBJ1-5; d_call: TRBD1; v_call: TRBV29-1; clone_size: NA; cdr3_nt: TGCAGCGTCCGGACAGGTTCAGGCAATCAGCCCCAGCATTTT; cdr3_aa: CSVRTGSGNQPQHF
j_call: TRBJ2-7; d_call: TRBD2; v_call: TRBV7-8; clone_size: NA; cdr3_nt: TGTGCCAGCAGCTCGGGGGGACTAGCGGGAGGATACGAGCAGTACTTC; cdr3_aa: CASSSGGLAGGYEQYF
j_call: TRBJ2-7; d_call: NA; v_call: TRBV11-2; clone_size: NA; cdr3_nt: TGTGCCAGCAGCTTACAGTACGTGGGCGAGCAGTACTTC; cdr3_aa: CASSLQYVGEQYF
j_call: TRBJ2-2; d_call: NA; v_call: TRBV6-1; clone_size: few; cdr3_nt: TGTGCCAGCAGTTCCCAGGGGTCAGGCACCGGGGAGCTGTTTTTT; cdr3_aa: CASSSQGSGTGELFF
j_call: TRBJ2-3; d_call: TRBD2; v_call: TRBV19; clone_size: NA; cdr3_nt: TGTGCCAGTAGTATCGAAGCGGGAGGCACAGATACGCAGTATTTT; cdr3_aa: CASSIEAGGTDTQYF
j_call: TRBJ1-1; d_call: NA; v_call: TRBV3-1; clone_size: many; cdr3_nt: TGTGCCAGCAGCCAAGAAACCACGTTCATGAACACTGAAGCTTTCTTT; cdr3_aa: CASSQETTFMNTEAFF
j_call: TRBJ2-5; d_call: TRBD1; v_call: TRBV6-5; clone_size: NA; cdr3_nt: TGTGCCAGCAGTTACTCCGGGACAGGGGGCGCAGAGACCCAGTACTTC; cdr3_aa: CASSYSGTGGAETQYF
j_call: TRBJ2-5; d_call: TRBD1; v_call: TRBV7-9; clone_size: many; cdr3_nt: TGTGCCAGCAGCTCGGACAGGGGGGGGGAGACCCAGTACTTC; cdr3_aa: CASSSDRGGETQYF
j_call: TRBJ1-2; d_call: NA; v_call: TRBV5-1; clone_size: many; cdr3_nt: TGCGCCAGCAGCTTGGTGGGAGATGGCTACACCTTC; cdr3_aa: CASSLVGDGYTF
j_call: TRBJ2-7; d_call: TRBD2; v_call: TRBV7-2; clone_size: many; cdr3_nt: TGTGCCAGCAGCCCCCGTGGACTTCGGGGGGACGAGCAGTACTTC; cdr3_aa: CASSPRGLRGDEQYF
j_call: TRBJ1-4; d_call: NA; v_call: TRBV7-2; clone_size: few; cdr3_nt: TGTGCCAGCAGCTTAGTAGGCAGGGTGGCTAATGAAAAACTGTTTTTT; cdr3_aa: CASSLVGRVANEKLFF
j_call: TRBJ2-1; d_call: NA; v_call: TRBV28; clone_size: many; cdr3_nt: TGTGCCAGCAGAGTTGACGGGCGGCAGTTCTTC; cdr3_aa: CASRVDGRQFF
j_call: TRBJ1-2; d_call: NA; v_call: TRBV27; clone_size: NA; cdr3_nt: TGTGCCAGCAGTTTATCGGGGATTGGGGGGGTCTATGGCTACACCTTC; cdr3_aa: CASSLSGIGGVYGYTF
j_call: TRBJ2-7; d_call: NA; v_call: TRBV30; clone_size: many; cdr3_nt: TGTGCCTGGAGTGTAACTCGGGAGAGGTACGAGCAGTACTTC; cdr3_aa: CAWSVTRERYEQYF
j_call: TRBJ2-7; d_call: NA; v_call: TRBV7-9; clone_size: NA; cdr3_nt: TGTGCCAGCAGCGGTCCCGATAGCTCCTACGAGCAGTACTTC; cdr3_aa: CASSGPDSSYEQYF
j_call: TRBJ2-5; d_call: NA; v_call: TRBV15; clone_size: few; cdr3_nt: TGTGCCACCAGCAGTGGAGAGACCCAGTACTTC; cdr3_aa: CATSSGETQYF
j_call: TRBJ2-7; d_call: NA; v_call: TRBV12-3/TRBV12-4; clone_size: NA; cdr3_nt: TGTGCCAGCAGCTACAAGGTTGCCTACGAGCAGTACTTC; cdr3_aa: CASSYKVAYEQYF
j_call: TRBJ2-3; d_call: NA; v_call: TRBV6-2/TRBV6-3; clone_size: once; cdr3_nt: TGTGCCAGCAGTTACTCGAACGGGGGAATCACAGATACGCGGTATTTT; cdr3_aa: CASSYSNGGITDTRYF
j_call: TRBJ2-3; d_call: NA; v_call: TRBV30; clone_size: NA; cdr3_nt: TGTGCCTGGATGAACGAGTTCAGTACGCAGTATTTT; cdr3_aa: CAWMNEFSTQYF
j_call: TRBJ2-5; d_call: NA; v_call: TRBV7-8; clone_size: NA; cdr3_nt: TGTGCCAGCAGATTGAGGGAGATCGGAGAGACCCAGTACTTC; cdr3_aa: CASRLREIGETQYF